Given below is one TCR beta chain in context. This clone has only one observation. Its target antigen remains unknown. Nothing much larger sits one base from this clone, and base qualities are not available. The germline V gene specifies MNHEY as CDR1 and SVGAGI as CDR2. V is clipped by 8 bases and J by 5 bases, and the sequence between their germline boundaries is 6 bases long. From the cysteine through the phenylalanine, the CDR3 covers 10 amino acids. Only the CDR3 region is kept as DNA, spanning 30 bases read in frame from base 1. In total, 630 or so healthy bone marrow donors made up the cohort. At the time of sampling, every cohort member was nominally healthy, though immune exposures that went unrecorded were likely present. The donor tested CMV seronegative and was one of the 352 seronegative cohort members. A peripheral blood sample was collected from each donor, and TCR beta sequencing was performed on peripheral blood mononuclear cells. The Qiagen DNeasy Blood Extraction Kit was used to extract genomic DNA from the blood cell samples.

The sample belongs to a study of cytomegalovirus exposure and HLA in healthy donors listed by TCRdb under 2017. Concerning the study at large: An earlier analysis of under 600 of the donors reported about 250 Gb of sequence data and some 120 million unique TCR beta sequences from around 200 million T cells. Rather than using new phenotypic data, the later analysis identified candidate immune exposures from TCR beta sequences and from how often those sequences occurred across donors. The number of typed donors differed by locus: about 620-630 for A, B, C, DRB1 and DQB1; 500 to 550 for DQA1; some 610 for DPA1; and roughly 450 for DPB1. Along with the approximately 650-subject first cohort, a separate validation cohort of 120 different subjects was used. A later analysis re-analyzed previously published TCR beta repertoires from 500 to 700 donors and added high-resolution HLA genotyping to study TCR occurrence patterns. High-throughput TCR immunosequencing, statistical association of individual TCRs with disease status, and machine learning were combined to predict cytomegalovirus infection status. An early release that covered 500 to 800 HLA-typed donors contained approximately 300 gigabases of sequencing data and around 85 million unique TCR sequences. Donor age, sex, ethnicity and CMV serostatus were compiled together with the repertoire data. Among roughly 400 genotyped donors of the cohort, an average of around 250,000 unique TCR beta nucleotide sequences was sequenced per donor, of which roughly 17% were non-productive. The study aimed to test whether signatures of past pathogen exposure could be identified by cataloging public T cell receptors. A later genetic analysis took genome-wide SNP genotypes for about three fifths of the 666 donors and used that subset as a discovery cohort. The study profiled the T cell repertoires of approximately 700 subjects by immunosequencing and related them to cytomegalovirus serostatus. Among the roughly 390 genotyped donors, around 81% belonged to the genetic ancestry cluster associated with self-reported Caucasian donors. To decide whether each TCR beta V gene segment behaved as functional or pseudogenic, an earlier analysis of several hundred of the donors relied on high-throughput TCR beta sequencing. Every discovery cohort repertoire had been produced on one sequencing platform. Several DR-DQ haplotypes were handled as single units for association and clustering, since linkage in the cohort was strong. Both class I and class II loci were covered by HLA typing, at four-digit resolution. The paper as a whole reports these results and caveats: According to a later analysis, parvovirus B19, influenza, CMV and Epstein-Barr virus appeared linked to several top co-occurrence clusters. In an earlier analysis of approximately 590 of the donors, most TCR beta V segments appeared in productive rearrangements about 90% or about 30% of the time, broadly matching IMGT annotations. Correlated functional status among segregating V segments might be attributable to linkage disequilibrium, but an unknown experimental factor could not be ruled out. A further reported finding was that TCR beta sequences accurately predicted the HLA-A and HLA-B alleles for most subjects in the first cohort. According to a later analysis, TCR association rates differed among HLA loci, with DRB1 alleles showing the most associated TCRs and HLA-C alleles showing the fewest. A few of the identified cytomegalovirus-associated TCR beta chains were confirmed in vitro to be specific for cytomegalovirus antigens. In a later analysis, some 18,000 TCR beta sequences were associated with specific HLA alleles at a false discovery rate of 0.05. Most TCR sequences were observed very rarely across donors, whereas some public TCRs were present in many individuals. Most CMV-associated TCR beta chains appeared to be HLA-restricted in a later analysis, and the HLA associations seemed to be driven largely by CMV exposure. In a later genetic analysis, a missense DCLRE1C variant was associated with V-gene and J-gene trimming of TCR beta chains, and the association was replicated in an independent cohort. Because some donors lacked HLA typing at each locus, the association tests relied only on the typed subset. In both the original and validation cohorts, the classifier was reported to diagnose cytomegalovirus status with high specificity and sensitivity. According to a later genetic analysis, donors in an Asian-associated ancestry cluster had fewer N-insertions in productive TCRs than the roughly 700-donor mean. The authors suggested that the approach could potentially be extended to other disease states and immunological phenotypes. A group of highly shared sequence variants was considered likely to be a technical artifact of the sequencing pipeline. Some IMGT-functional V segments, including TRBV6-2 and TRBV6-3, could not be told apart with the 87-base-pair reads, so those segments were excluded. Strong co-occurrence of HLA alleles, especially DR and DQ, made assigning TCR associations to individual alleles difficult. This cohort had only TCR beta chains sequenced, and the lack of alpha or paired-chain data limited which features could be detected. The only immune exposure information available for the cohort was CMV serostatus. Because counts were too low, seventeen rarely observed V segments, including chromosome 9 orphons, were excluded from the earlier analysis of 587 of the donors. The study gave a list of around 170 TCR beta chains associated with cytomegalovirus. In a later analysis, HLA-associated TCR beta chains were found to be more clonally expanded and to have lower generation probabilities than equally common non-associated chains. Presence/absence analyses assumed roughly uniform sequencing depth across donors, an assumption that may not hold.

Libraries were built with the immunoSEQ multiplex PCR assay. The multiplex PCR relied on a mix of 60 forward primers for TCR Vbeta segments and 13 reverse primers for TCR Jbeta segments. A multiplex PCR assay on genomic DNA amplified the CDR3 region of rearranged TCR beta genes. The amplified TCR beta libraries were sequenced on the Illumina HiSeq System as 87-base-pair reads. The study's own analysis went as follows. A later analysis tallied 75 million to 95 million unique TCR beta chains across the 666 repertoires, and approximately 9.9 million of those chains were shared by two or more donors. To remove PCR and sequencing errors, raw reads were error-corrected and collapsed into unique sequences using a nearest-neighbor algorithm that merged closely related sequences. Alignment of CDR3 sequences to IMGT reference sequences was used to assign V, D and J gene segments. For a sequence to be retained, a match of at least six nucleotides was required to both a V gene segment and a J gene segment. Rearrangements were classified as productive when the CDR3 lacked stop codons and remained in frame with V and J, and all other rearrangements were classified as non-productive. Following IMGT convention, CDR3 was defined as the stretch from the second conserved V-encoded cysteine up to the conserved J-encoded phenylalanine. Sequences without an unambiguous match to a single V gene segment were excluded from the earlier analysis of 500 to 700 of the donors. An earlier analysis of under 750 of the donors called V segments functional above 56.7% productive rearrangements and segregating when the between-donor standard deviation exceeded 5%. To diagnose cytomegalovirus status from the catalog of TCR beta chain sequences, a statistical classification framework was built. In a later analysis, V and J genes were assigned by comparing TCR nucleotide sequences against IMGT/GENE-DB human TR gene sequences. The TCRdist pipeline was used in a later analysis to assign CDR3 sequences and most-parsimonious VDJ recombination scenarios. In a later analysis, every TCR beta chain was defined by the combination of its CDR3 amino acid sequence and its V-gene family, and reads without a unique V-gene family were dropped. In a later analysis, approximately 640 highly shared, low-generation-probability nucleotide sequences were removed to address suspected cross-contamination and a sequencing artifact. For each public chain, a later analysis derived a clonal expansion index from normalized ranks of inferred template counts within each repertoire. Generation probabilities in a later analysis came from a VDJ recombination model fitted to out-of-frame rearrangements, and those results were checked against IGoR. In a later analysis, TCR-TCR, TCR-HLA and TCR-CMV co-occurrence was scored with hypergeometric tests, and a repertoire-size bias correction was applied to TCR pairs. A later analysis estimated false discovery rates by permuting HLA or CMV assignments 20 times. In a later analysis, co-occurring TCRs were grouped with DBSCAN, and TCRdist sequence similarity was added when clustering was performed within HLA-allele-positive subsets. Co-occurrence clustering excluded repertoires with fewer than 30,000 or more than 120,000 public chains, plus five with anomalous nucleotide sharing. TCRdb limited this immuneACCESS table to in-frame rearrangements with V and J called. A share of clones is missing; checked studies link under half to unresolved V genes, and the rest is unexplained. V, J and clone size were drawn from that table, and D and trimming were deduced from the DNA. The table for this sample lists 78,000 or so clones; approximately 84% of them were counted only once. Jointly, the top ten make up about 2.4% of the sample.

Rearrangement joined TRBV6-5 to TRBJ1-1; no D gene is confidently identified. The sequenced sample consisted of PBMCs. The source is a woman aged 50 to 65 in good health and CMV-seronegative. DNA sequence: TGTGCCAGCGGGAGGACTGAAGCTTTCTTT. The translation is CASGRTEAFF.